The TCR beta chain described here comes from a study of graft-versus-host responses after intestinal transplantation. Study details: Recipients obtained multivisceral, liver-intestinal, or isolated intestinal transplants. Once they had received anti-thymocyte globulin induction, all recipients took tacrolimus and steroids for about 3 years. Study-wide findings and caveats: GvH clones were found in recipient marrow; some appeared first in ileum or blood.

V was clipped by 7 bases and J by 2 bases, with 14 bases between them. In germline, CDR1 is SQVTM, CDR2 ANQGSEA. CDR3 length: 13 residues. Profiled with immunoSEQ multiplex PCR; TCRdb holds only in-frame clones, not every one. The profile shows 15,000 to 17,000 clones, approximately 33% of them singletons. After the reaction, proliferating CFSE-low CD3+CD4+ and CD3+CD8+ responders were sorted. Sequences were derived from alloreactive CD4+ T cells from a mixed lymphocyte reaction culture, sampled before intestinal transplant. The subset was: CFSE-low proliferating T cells sorted from roughly six-day pre-transplant mixed lymphocyte reaction (GvH or HvG direction). The receptor was isolated from a human patient who received an intestinal transplant. The chain links TRBV29-1 to TRBJ2-5; D is unclear. CDR3 protein: CSAARAPQETQYF. The CDR3 DNA follows: TGCAGCGCCGCCCGGGCACCTCAAGAGACCCAGTACTTC.